This TCR beta chain was recovered during a study of blood T cell repertoires in COVID-19. About the study: The United States, Italy and Spain were the sources of the acute and convalescent COVID-19 samples. PBMCs, B-cell-depleted T cells, or T cells were the source of the cDNA or gDNA that made up the material.

CDR1 SGDLS and CDR2 YYNGEE come from the germline V gene. The V end was cut by 3 bases, the J end by 5 bases, with 17 bases between. CDR3 length equals 15 residues. In the authors' methods: Reference gene primer amplification gave nucleated cell count estimates. The table came from immunoSEQ multiplex PCR; TCRdb's copy has only in-frame clones and leaves some out. D and trimming come from the DNA, and the V and J calls and clone size come from that table. This table has about 220,000 clones, around 82% appearing once. The chain joins TRBV9 to TRBJ2-5; no clear D. The sample consisted of peripheral blood. The receptor was derived from a woman aged 65 to 85 with acute or convalescent COVID-19. This CDR3 is CASSATNAPGETQYF. In DNA form, the CDR3 reads TGTGCCAGCAGCGCCACCAATGCCCCGGGTGAGACCCAGTACTTC.